This note documents a single T cell receptor (beta chain) sequence. The antigen is unknown. This sample is part of a study of long-term antiretroviral therapy in people with HIV. For the study at large: Collection of the earliest samples took place about a decade ahead of the 2015 immediate-ART recommendation.

Regarding the study as a whole: Controls showed broader CDR3 length ranges than did the HIV repertoires.

V lost 2 bases to trimming and J lost 3 bases, with 13 bases between them. Germline V lookup: CDR1 SEHNR, CDR2 FQNEAQ (reference sequence). The CDR3 consists of 15 residues. Assay version v3.0 of immunoSEQ was used, and it was run at survey level. Clones were read by immunoSEQ multiplex PCR, and TCRdb kept only the in-frame ones, dropping some. The data hold more than 35,000 clones, with about 86% observed a single time. The origin of this receptor is a woman aged 18-29 years with HIV. The chain links TRBV7-9 to TRBJ1-2; tentative D call: TRBD1 (5 bases). The sequences come from unsorted PBMCs, collected just before starting antiretroviral therapy. The CDR3 sequence is CASSLFREVDYGYTF. CDR3 nucleotides: TGTGCCAGCAGCTTATTCAGGGAAGTAGACTATGGCTACACCTTC.